This T cell receptor (beta chain) came from a study of patients and donors after allogeneic stem cell transplantation. MiXCR, run by TCRdb on the RT-PCR reads, gives a single entry per CDR3 protein. The profile shows under 95,000 distinct CDR3 sequences, around 5% of them singletons. In its sample, this clonotype was seen once. Trimming at V came to 8 bases and at J to 5 bases, leaving 7 bases not matched to a gene. The CDR3 runs to 13 residues. The V gene's germline CDR1 is SGHNT and CDR2 YYREEE (reference sequence). The specimen was blood, either unsorted or a sorted T cell fraction (not recorded which). The TCR was taken from a human donor who was either an allogeneic HSCT recipient or a stem cell or donor lymphocyte infusion donor (not recorded which). It is not recorded whose cells these are; they may come from a transplant donor. This chain connects TRBV5-4 to TRBJ2-3, with TRBD1 matching over 8 bases. CDR3 region: CARSPDREDTQYF. The DNA of the CDR3 is TGTGCCAGGAGCCCGGACAGGGAAGATACGCAGTATTTT.